Presented here are 6 T cell receptor beta chains from one specimen sequenced in a study of T cell repertoires in cytomegalovirus infection. TCRdb re-derived calls from the reads in MiXCR, one entry per CDR3 protein. The sample carries around 570,000 distinct CDR3 sequences, roughly 42% recorded once. Their antigen targets remain unknown. Sample: cultured PBMCs, taken from culture after CMV antigen stimulation. Receptors were obtained from a human donor in good health (CMV status not recorded). Some clones in this sample may be carry-over from other donors' samples.

This clonotype was seen only a few times. The chain links TRBV7-6 to TRBJ2-7; D uncertain. The CDR3 totals 13 residues. V shed 1 base and J shed 6 bases, with 10 bases lying between them. Germline CDR1 and CDR2: SGHVS and FNYEAQ. The CDR3 region is CASSLGSGREQYF. The CDR3 nucleotides are TGTGCCAGCAGCTTAGGGTCGGGTCGCGAGCAGTACTTC.

The chain joins TRBV5-6 to TRBJ2-1; tentative D call: TRBD1 (5 bases). The V and J ends lost 4 bases and 6 bases respectively, with 14 bases between them. The CDR3 contains 14 residues. Germline V gives CDR1 SGHDT, CDR2 YYEEEE. The CDR3 DNA is TGTGCCAGCAGCCTACTCGACAGATCCAATGAGCAGTTCTTC. Translated, it gives CASSLLDRSNEQFF. Full variable domain (rest looked up from reference TRBV5-6 and TRBJ2-1): DAGVTQSPTHLIKTRGQQVTLRCSPKSGHDTVSWYQQALGQGPQFIFQYYEEEERQRGNFPDRFSGHQFPNYSSELNVNALLLGDSALYLCASSLLDRSNEQFFGPGTRLTVL.

This chain connects TRBV19 to TRBJ2-1; 11 positions agree with TRBD2. This CDR3 region has 17 residues. CDR1 is LNHDA, CDR2 SQIVND, per germline (reference sequence). Trimming removed 4 bases from V and 0 bases from J; junction bases left unmatched: 5. The CDR3 protein is CASSTGTSGSSYNEQFF. The CDR3 DNA reads TGTGCCAGTAGTACCGGGACTAGCGGATCCTCCTACAATGAGCAGTTCTTC.

On this clonotype: The junction departs from germline at one end; a sequencing error may be responsible. The chain recombines TRBV4-1 with TRBJ2-1, with a possible D match to TRBD1 (6 bases). The CDR3 contains 17 residues. CDR1 MGHRA and CDR2 YSYEKL come from the germline V gene. CDR3 residues: CASSQDIVQGTHNEQFF. The CDR3 DNA reads TGTGCCAGCAGCCAAGATATAGTCCAGGGGACACACAATGAGCAGTTCTTC.

V is TRBV6-2 or TRBV6-3 and J is TRBJ2-1; 9 positions match TRBD2. V was pared by 8 bases and J by 4 bases, with 12 bases of the junction left unmatched. This CDR3 comprises 16 residues. The germline CDR1 and CDR2 sequences are MNHEY and SVGEGT. The CDR3 sequence is CASRPRGGPNYNEQFF. CDR3 in DNA: TGTGCCAGCCGGCCGCGGGGGGGACCAAATTACAATGAGCAGTTCTTC.

This clonotype was observed once. This sequence joins TRBV19 and TRBJ1-2; TRBD1 aligns across 7 bases. With 8 bases clipped from V and 4 bases from J, the junction kept 10 bases outside the gene matches. This CDR3 spans 14 amino acids. CDR1 is LNHDA, CDR2 SQIVND, per germline (reference sequence). The CDR3 DNA reads TGTGCCAGTGGATTTCCCGGGACAGCCTATGGCTACACCTTC. Translated: CASGFPGTAYGYTF. Complete variable domain (other parts from reference TRBV19 and TRBJ1-2): DGGITQSPKYLFRKEGQNVTLSCEQNLNHDAMYWYRQDPGQGLRLIYYSQIVNDFQKGDIAEGYSVSREKKESFPLTVTSAQKNPTAFYLCASGFPGTAYGYTFGSGTRLTVV.